The 17 T cell receptor beta chains below come from one sample, sequenced in a study of CD8+ T cells in alopecia areata. Investigators isolated RNA and reverse transcribed it into cDNA to act as the sequencing template. Sequencing was performed with immunoSEQ multiplex PCR; in TCRdb, only in-frame clones are kept and a portion is missing. The repertoire holds some 180,000 clones, with approximately 53% as singletons. The sample taken for sequencing was CD8+ T cells sorted from blood. The receptors were gathered from a human donor in good health.

This rearrangement joins TRBV4-2 to TRBJ2-7, with D possibly matching TRBD1 (5 bases). Trimming removed 3 bases from V and 5 bases from J, with 14 bases in between. This CDR3 contains 14 residues. The germline V gene has CDR1 LGHNA and CDR2 YNFKEQ. CDR3 region: CASSQRQGLDEQYF. CDR3 in DNA: TGTGCCAGCAGCCAGAGGCAGGGATTGGACGAGCAGTACTTC.

This clone has just a few counts. This chain uses TRBV4-1 with TRBJ2-7; TRBD1 might be the D (5 bases). The V end was cut by 1 base, the J end by 4 bases, with 8 bases between. Germline V gene data show CDR1 as MGHRA and CDR2 as YSYEKL. The CDR3 is 13 residues long. The CDR3 sequence is CASSQVGHYEQYF. CDR3 coding DNA: TGCGCCAGCAGCCAAGTTGGACATTACGAGCAGTACTTC.

This clone was detected only a few times. This sequence joins TRBV30 and TRBJ2-1; 12 nucleotides agree with TRBD2. The trim removed 4 bases at V and 8 bases at J, leaving 6 bases unmatched. This CDR3 comprises 14 residues. Germline-derived CDR1 and CDR2 are GTSNPN and SVGIG (reference sequence). CDR3 protein: CAWTPSGGVDEQFF. CDR3 sequence (DNA): TGTGCCTGGACGCCTAGCGGGGGGGTAGATGAGCAGTTCTTC.

The chain uses TRBV2 and TRBJ2-2; 9 bases line up with TRBD1. V lost 2 bases and J lost 3; bases outside the gene matches: 4. The CDR3 length is 16 residues. CDR1 SNHLY and CDR2 FYNNEI come from the germline V gene. The CDR3 nucleotides are TGTGCCAGCAGTGAAAGGGACAGGGAGTACACCGGGGAGCTGTTTTTT. Translation: CASSERDREYTGELFF.

The table lists this clone with a few counts. The rearrangement uses TRBV7-9 and TRBJ2-5; D gene ambiguous. CDR1 is SEHNR and CDR2 is FQNEAQ in the germline V gene (reference sequence). V was shortened by 2 bases and J by 3 bases, with 7 bases between the two germline ends. The CDR3 loop spans 13 amino acids. In nucleotides, the CDR3 is TGTGCCAGCAGCTTAACGGTCGAAGAGACCCAGTACTTC. Translated, it gives CASSLTVEETQYF.

This clone was detected only a few times. The chain carries TRBV7-9 and TRBJ2-1; no clear D gene. CDR3 length: 13 amino acids. Per the germline V gene, CDR1 is SEHNR and CDR2 is FQNEAQ (reference sequence). Trimming pared 5 bases from V and 8 bases from J, leaving 13 bases between. CDR3 loop: CASSDLFGDEQFF. In DNA form, the CDR3 reads TGTGCCAGCAGCGATCTTTTTGGCGATGAGCAGTTCTTC.

This clone was seen a handful of times. CDR3 amino acids: CASSLAQGQNTEAFF. DNA for the CDR3: TGTGCCAGCAGCTTAGCTCAGGGACAGAACACTGAAGCTTTCTTT. The chain recombines TRBV7-9 with TRBJ1-1; D is possibly TRBD1 (6 bases). Germline CDR1 is SEHNR and CDR2 is FQNEAQ (reference sequence). Deletions cut 0 bases from V and 1 base from J, with 9 bases between. The CDR3 contains 15 residues.

The chain links TRBV19 to TRBJ1-6; tentative D call: TRBD1 (5 bases). This CDR3 is built from 16 residues. Germline V gives CDR1 LNHDA, CDR2 SQIVND (reference sequence). Trimming pared 2 bases from V and 0 bases from J, leaving 8 bases between. The DNA for the CDR3 is TGTGCCAGTAGTATACAGGGATCCTCCTATAATTCACCCCTCCACTTT. This gives the protein CASSIQGSSYNSPLHF.

V and J are TRBV6-1 and TRBJ1-1, with TRBD1 as a possible D gene (5 bases). CDR1 is MNHNS and CDR2 is SASEGT in the germline V gene. Deletions cut 5 bases from V and 4 bases from J, with 14 bases between. CDR3 length equals 14 residues. CDR3 nucleotides: TGTGCCAGCAGTCTGGAGGGGCCCAGCACTGAAGCTTTCTTT. It translates to CASSLEGPSTEAFF.

The chain uses TRBV27 and TRBJ2-7, with a weak D call TRBD1 (5 bases). Deletions cut 6 bases from V and 2 bases from J, with 17 bases between. The germline CDR1 and CDR2 sequences are MNHEY and SMNVEV (reference sequence). This CDR3 contains 15 residues. The CDR3 DNA sequence: TGTGCCAGCAGCCCGGATGGACAACCCACCTACGAGCAGTACTTC. Protein sequence: CASSPDGQPTYEQYF.

This clone came up a few times. The chain employs TRBV14 and TRBJ2-2, with 8 bases identical to TRBD2. The CDR3 covers 17 residues. The J segment lost 0 bases and the V segment lost 3 bases, leaving 6 bases of the junction unmatched. Germline V CDR1 and CDR2: SGHDN, FVKESK. The CDR3 DNA is TGTGCCAGCAGCCAGGTGGCGGGGGGACCGAACACCGGGGAGCTGTTTTTT. Its protein product is CASSQVAGGPNTGELFF. Complete variable domain (other parts from reference TRBV14 and TRBJ2-2): EAGVTQFPSHSVIEKGQTVTLRCDPISGHDNLYWYRRVMGKEIKFLLHFVKESKQDESGMPNNRFLAERTGGTYSTLKVQPAELEDSGVYFCASSQVAGGPNTGELFFGEGSRLTVL.

V usage is TRBV7-9 and J usage is TRBJ1-2, with 7 bases aligning to TRBD1. Germline-derived CDR1 and CDR2 are SEHNR and FQNEAQ (reference sequence). The J segment lost 3 bases and the V segment lost 4 bases, leaving 5 bases of the junction unmatched. This CDR3 is 14 amino acids long. The chain's CDR3 is CASSSTGTDYGYTF. Written as DNA, the CDR3 is TGTGCCAGCAGCTCGACCGGGACAGACTATGGCTACACCTTC.

The chain is built from TRBV6-5 and TRBJ1-2, with 8 bases lining up with TRBD1. CDR1 is MNHEY and CDR2 is SVGAGI in the germline V gene. This CDR3 is built from 14 residues. After removal of 8 bases from V and 7 bases from J, the junction contained 12 bases not matched to a gene. The CDR3 DNA is TGTGCCAGCGCCACCGGGCAGGGGGCCTTTGGCTACACCTTC. Translated: CASATGQGAFGYTF.

This chain joins TRBV2 and TRBJ2-1; D is perhaps TRBD1 (5 bases). Deletions cut 4 bases from V and 8 bases from J, with 12 bases between. This CDR3 has 13 amino acids. Germline CDR1 reads SNHLY; CDR2 reads FYNNEI. The DNA of the CDR3 is TGTGCCAGCAGTGGAACAGGCCCGGATGAGCAGTTCTTC. Its translation is CASSGTGPDEQFF.

As to this clone: Other nucleotide sequences from this sample produce the same CDR3. CDR3 amino acids: CAWSGLGVYEQYF. The DNA of the CDR3 is TGTGCCTGGAGTGGGCTAGGGGTCTACGAGCAGTACTTC. The J gene is TRBJ2-7, the V gene TRBV30; perhaps TRBD1 as D (5 bases). There are 13 residues in the CDR3. CDR1 and CDR2 from the germline V gene are GTSNPN and SVGIG (reference sequence). The V end lost 1 base, the J end lost 3 bases, and 10 bases lay between the germline ends.

The chain couples TRBV29-1 to TRBJ2-1; no definite D call. CDR1 SQVTM and CDR2 ANQGSEA come from the germline V gene. The V and J ends lost 7 bases and 4 bases respectively, with 14 bases between them. The CDR3 contains 13 residues. The CDR3 region is CSEKGYNYNEQFF. The DNA of the CDR3 is TGCAGCGAGAAAGGCTACAATTACAATGAGCAGTTCTTC.

This clone counts as medium-sized. The chain is built from TRBV7-2 and TRBJ1-5; 7 nucleotides align to TRBD1. Germline loops: CDR1 SGHTA, CDR2 FQGNSA. Trimming at V came to 4 bases and at J to 2 bases, leaving 5 bases not matched to a gene. The CDR3 has 15 amino acids. The chain's CDR3 is CASSSPDRGNQPQHF. The CDR3 DNA reads TGTGCCAGCAGCTCCCCAGACAGGGGCAATCAGCCCCAGCATTTT.